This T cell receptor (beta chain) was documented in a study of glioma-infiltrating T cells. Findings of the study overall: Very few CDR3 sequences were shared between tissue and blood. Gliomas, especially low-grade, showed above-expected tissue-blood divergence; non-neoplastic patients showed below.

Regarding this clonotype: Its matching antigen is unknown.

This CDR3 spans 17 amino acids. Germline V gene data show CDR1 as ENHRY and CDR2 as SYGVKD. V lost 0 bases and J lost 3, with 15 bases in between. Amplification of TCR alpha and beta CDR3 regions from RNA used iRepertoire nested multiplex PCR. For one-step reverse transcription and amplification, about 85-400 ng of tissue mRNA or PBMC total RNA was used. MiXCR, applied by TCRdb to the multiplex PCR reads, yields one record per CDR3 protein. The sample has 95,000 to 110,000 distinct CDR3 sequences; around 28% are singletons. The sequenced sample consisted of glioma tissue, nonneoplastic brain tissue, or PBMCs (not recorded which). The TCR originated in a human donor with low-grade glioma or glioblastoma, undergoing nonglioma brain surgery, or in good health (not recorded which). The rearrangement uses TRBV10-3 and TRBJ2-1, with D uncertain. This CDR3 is CAISESVGQRGYNEQFF. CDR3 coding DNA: TGTGCCATCAGTGAGTCGGTTGGGCAGAGAGGCTACAATGAGCAGTTCTTC.